The 29 T cell receptor beta chains below were found in one sample sequenced in a study of shared clonotypes between healthy human individuals. Assay used: immunoSEQ multiplex PCR; TCRdb lists only in-frame clones, some missing. Of millions of clones listed, more than 90% are singletons. The sample comprised naive CD4+ T cells sorted from blood. Described subset: CD45RA+ positively selected. These receptors were collected from a man between 18 and 29 years old in good health.

The gene calls are TRBV10-3 and TRBJ2-7; D perhaps matches TRBD2 (6 bases). The germline V gene encodes CDR1 ENHRY and CDR2 SYGVKD. The V and J ends lost 5 bases and 2 bases respectively, with 16 bases between them. This CDR3 region has 15 residues. The CDR3: CAISPGSGGTYEQYF. CDR3 DNA: TGTGCCATCAGTCCGGGTAGCGGAGGGACCTACGAGCAGTACTTC.

J is TRBJ1-1 and V is TRBV27; D remains ambiguous. CDR3 length: 13 residues. Trimming took off 3 bases at V and 3 bases at J, with 8 bases between the two ends. Germline lookup yields CDR1 MNHEY and CDR2 SMNVEV (reference sequence). For the CDR3, the DNA is TGTGCCAGCAGTTTCGCCTTGCACACTGAAGCTTTCTTT. Protein product: CASSFALHTEAFF.

A note on this clone: The sample carries other DNA sequences with the same CDR3. The chain has TRBV6-1 and TRBJ1-5; no definite D call. The CDR3 is 13 amino acids. Germline CDR1 and CDR2: MNHNS and SASEGT. V was clipped by 0 bases and J by 4 bases, with 4 bases between them. CDR3 coding DNA: TGTGCCAGCAGTGAAGCGCTTAATCAGCCCCAGCATTTT. The encoded protein is CASSEALNQPQHF.

The V call is TRBV6-5, the J call TRBJ1-2; 10 nucleotides match TRBD1. Germline loops: CDR1 MNHEY, CDR2 SVGAGI. V lost 4 bases to trimming and J lost 8 bases; unmatched junction nucleotides: 13. The CDR3 is made up of 16 amino acids. CDR3 loop: CASSLIGTGARKGYTF. The CDR3 DNA is TGTGCCAGCAGTTTGATCGGGACAGGGGCGCGCAAGGGCTACACCTTC.

The chain uses TRBV5-4 and TRBJ2-1; 8 bases match TRBD2. The V gene's germline CDR1 is SGHNT and CDR2 YYREEE (reference sequence). Trimming cost V 4 bases and J 8 bases; bases outside gene matches: 5. This CDR3 is built from 13 residues. In nucleotides, the CDR3 is TGTGCCAGCAGCCGCAGCGGGAGTGATGAGCAGTTCTTC. This codes for CASSRSGSDEQFF.

V usage is TRBV30 and J usage is TRBJ1-6; D not resolved. The CDR3 length is 16 residues. Trimming took off 0 bases at V and 9 bases at J, with 18 bases between the two ends. Looked up from germline, CDR1 is GTSNPN and CDR2 is SVGIG (reference sequence). The DNA for the CDR3 is TGTGCCTGGAGTGTTGGTCGACGTTCTCGGGGTTCACCCCTCCACTTT. Translation gives CAWSVGRRSRGSPLHF.

V usage is TRBV27 and J usage is TRBJ2-7, with a weak D call TRBD1 (6 bases). The CDR3 totals 13 residues. Trimming pared 6 bases from V and 2 bases from J, leaving 11 bases between. Germline-derived CDR1 and CDR2 are MNHEY and SMNVEV (reference sequence). The CDR3 nucleotides read TGTGCCAGCAGCCCGAGACAGGCCTACGAGCAGTACTTC. It yields the protein CASSPRQAYEQYF.

V and J are TRBV5-1 and TRBJ2-3; the D gene is possibly TRBD1 (6 bases). This CDR3 has 14 residues. In germline, CDR1 is SGHRS, CDR2 YFSETQ. Trimming took off 8 bases at V and 0 bases at J, with 13 bases between the two ends. DNA of the CDR3: TGCGCCAGTAAACAGGGATGGAGCACAGATACGCAGTATTTT. Translating it yields CASKQGWSTDTQYF.

This chain connects TRBV4-1 to TRBJ1-2; D unresolved. V was cut by 3 bases and J by 8 bases, with 10 bases left in between. Germline CDR1 reads MGHRA; CDR2 reads YSYEKL. The CDR3 covers 12 residues. The CDR3 reads CASSQTNDGYTF. CDR3 nucleotide sequence: TGCGCCAGCAGCCAGACCAACGACGGCTACACCTTC.

The V call is TRBV7-8, the J call TRBJ2-7; D may be TRBD1 or TRBD2 (5 bases each). Germline values: CDR1 SGHVS, CDR2 FQNEAQ. The CDR3 is made up of 17 amino acids. V was trimmed by 5 bases and J by 7 bases, leaving 27 bases between them. CDR3 amino acids: CASSPMIGTPEGREQYF. The CDR3 DNA reads as TGTGCCAGCAGCCCGATGATTGGGACCCCCGAAGGAAGGGAGCAGTACTTC.

This chain links TRBV2 with TRBJ1-2; D ambiguous. The CDR3 extends over 13 amino acids. Germline V gene data show CDR1 as SNHLY and CDR2 as FYNNEI. Trimming removed 7 bases from V and 2 bases from J, with 11 bases in between. CDR3 in amino acids: CASKEEINYGYTF. CDR3 bases: TGTGCCAGCAAGGAGGAAATCAACTATGGCTACACCTTC.

This sequence joins TRBV5-4 and TRBJ2-7; maybe TRBD1 (5 bases). With 4 bases removed from V and 1 base from J, the gap between germline ends came to 21 bases. This CDR3 is built from 17 residues. The germline gives CDR1 SGHNT, CDR2 YYREEE (reference sequence). As DNA, the CDR3 is TGTGCCAGCAGCCTACCGGGTGGGGCAGGGAAATCCTACGAGCAGTACTTC. Amino acid sequence: CASSLPGGAGKSYEQYF.

The V and J genes are TRBV5-1 and TRBJ1-2; TRBD1 agrees at 9 bases. Trimming at V came to 4 bases and at J to 8 bases, leaving 9 bases not matched to a gene. Per the germline V gene, CDR1 is SGHRS and CDR2 is YFSETQ. The length of the CDR3 is 14 residues. In DNA form, the CDR3 reads TGCGCCAGCAGCCCGGGGGGACAGGGTCGCGGCTACACCTTC. Translation gives CASSPGGQGRGYTF.

J is TRBJ1-4 and V is TRBV19; weak D call: TRBD1 (6 bases). The CDR3 spans 15 residues. The V gene lost 3 bases and the J gene lost 5 bases, with 13 bases spanning the gap. CDR1 and CDR2 from the germline V gene are LNHDA and SQIVND (reference sequence). CDR3 sequence (DNA): TGTGCCAGTAGTATTTTTCGAGGACAGAATGAAAAACTGTTTTTT. This gives the protein CASSIFRGQNEKLFF.

In DNA, the CDR3 is TGTGCCAGCTCACCGACAGGGAGGCCTGAAGCTTTCTTT. It specifies CASSPTGRPEAFF. The chain links TRBV18 to TRBJ1-1; 7 nucleotides line up with TRBD1. Germline CDR1 KGHSH, CDR2 LQKENI. The CDR3 spans 13 residues. With 3 bases clipped from V and 6 bases from J, the junction kept 4 bases outside the gene matches.

Notes on this clone: Additional DNA sequences in this sample encode the identical CDR3. The V call is TRBV5-1, the J call TRBJ2-1; the D is unclear. The CDR3 covers 11 residues. Trimming left V 4 bases short and J 7 bases short, with 6 bases between. Germline V gene data show CDR1 as SGHRS and CDR2 as YFSETQ. CDR3 bases: TGCGCCAGCAGCCTGGCGAATGAGCAGTTCTTC. Its protein is CASSLANEQFF. The complete variable domain, with remaining parts taken from reference TRBV5-1 and TRBJ2-1, reads KAGVTQTPRYLIKTRGQQVTLSCSPISGHRSVSWYQQTPGQGLQFLFEYFSETQRNKGNFPGRFSGRQFSNSRSEMNVSTLELGDSALYLCASSLANEQFFGPGTRLTVL.

V and J are TRBV28 and TRBJ2-5; D could derive from TRBD1 or TRBD2 (6 bases each). Per the germline V gene, CDR1 is MDHEN and CDR2 is SYDVKM. Between the trimmed V and J ends, which lost 6 bases and 3 bases, there was a span of 17 bases. The CDR3 contains 15 residues. The CDR3 coding sequence is TGTGCCAGCAGCCTACTAGGGGGGTCTAAAGAGACCCAGTACTTC. Translation: CASSLLGGSKETQYF.

The chain is built from TRBV4-3 and TRBJ2-3; D remains ambiguous. The CDR3 consists of 14 residues. Germline values: CDR1 LGHNA, CDR2 YSLEER. The V end lost 0 bases, the J end lost 8 bases, and 12 bases lay between the germline ends. Here the CDR3 reads CASSQDEAIGTQYF. CDR3 nucleotides: TGCGCCAGCAGCCAAGACGAGGCGATTGGTACGCAGTATTTT.

This chain joins TRBV28 and TRBJ1-2, with D possibly TRBD1 on 5 matching bases. The CDR3 sequence is 13 residues long. V was pared by 8 bases and J by 1 base, with 11 bases between. Germline CDR1 MDHEN, CDR2 SYDVKM. This CDR3 reads CASLGRNNYGYTF. CDR3 in DNA: TGTGCCAGCCTGGGACGGAATAACTATGGCTACACCTTC.

This chain connects TRBV2 to TRBJ2-3; a weak D match, TRBD2 (9 bases). This CDR3 comprises 18 residues. V was trimmed by 6 bases and J by 5 bases, leaving 27 bases between them. CDR1 is SNHLY, CDR2 FYNNEI, per germline. The CDR3 region is CASRAGFSGSGTGDTQYF. The DNA for the CDR3 is TGTGCCAGCAGGGCGGGGTTTAGCGGGAGTGGGACAGGAGATACGCAGTATTTT.

The chain uses TRBV6-5 and TRBJ1-2, with unresolved D. The germline V gene has CDR1 MNHEY and CDR2 SVGAGI. Trimming left V 2 bases short and J 7 bases short, with 14 bases between. The CDR3 contains 14 residues. As DNA, the CDR3 is TGTGCCAGCAGTTACGGGTCTGCTCGGGGTGGCTACACCTTC. Encoded protein: CASSYGSARGGYTF.

The chain joins TRBV5-3 to TRBJ2-7, with a tentative D call TRBD1 (6 bases). TRBV5-3 falls under the ORF class, with uncertain function. The CDR3 covers 15 residues. Trimming stripped 4 bases from V and 9 bases from J, with 23 bases between. Here the CDR3 DNA reads TGTGCCAGAAGCCCCCTCCTACCCGATGGGGGCTCGCAGTACTTC. As protein: CARSPLLPDGGSQYF.

This chain uses TRBV6-1 with TRBJ2-3; maybe TRBD2 (5 bases). V shed 1 base and J shed 2 bases, with 10 bases lying between them. From germline, CDR1 is MNHNS and CDR2 SASEGT. The length of the CDR3 is 15 residues. The CDR3 DNA reads as TGTGCCAGCAGTGAAGGCCAGCGGAACACAGATACGCAGTATTTT. Residues: CASSEGQRNTDTQYF.

This sequence joins TRBV12-2 and TRBJ2-3; the D call TRBD1 from the table was never checked on the DNA. TRBV12-2 is classified as a pseudogene. The length of the CDR3 is 16 residues. CDR3 sequence: CASRLGRDREKDTQYF. CDR3 coding DNA: TGTGCAAGTCGCTTAGGCCGGGACAGGGAGAAGGATACGCAGTATTTT.

V is TRBV10-2 and J is TRBJ2-1, with unresolved D. The CDR3 extends over 11 amino acids. Trimming cost V 10 bases and J 7 bases, with 11 bases left between them. CDR1 WSHSY and CDR2 SAAADI come from the germline V gene. CDR3 residues: CATIDVNEQFF. The CDR3 nucleotides are TGCGCCACCATTGATGTGAATGAGCAGTTCTTC.

The chain links TRBV5-1 to TRBJ2-1; 15 nucleotides line up with TRBD2. CDR3 length: 16 residues. Germline lookup yields CDR1 SGHRS and CDR2 YFSETQ. The junction had 5 bases not matched to a gene; V was cut back by 3 bases and J by 7 bases. CDR3 nucleotides: TGCGCCAGCAGCTCCGGGACTAGCGGGGGGTGGAATGAGCAGTTCTTC. This gives the protein CASSSGTSGGWNEQFF.

The DNA of the CDR3 is TGTGCCAGTAGTATTGTGGACAGGGAGCAGAATGGCTACACCTTC. Its translation is CASSIVDREQNGYTF. The chain has TRBV19 and TRBJ1-2; 8 positions match TRBD1. After removal of 3 bases from V and 6 bases from J, the junction contained 9 bases not matched to a gene. The CDR3 contains 15 residues. From germline, CDR1 is LNHDA and CDR2 SQIVND (reference sequence).

This clone was counted a single time. CDR3 DNA: TGTGCCACTACCGTACCTGGGACGGGTAAAAACATTCAGTACTTC. This gives the protein CATTVPGTGKNIQYF. The V call is TRBV6-5, the J call TRBJ2-4, with D possibly called TRBD1 or TRBD2 (5 bases each). The CDR3 loop spans 15 amino acids. Germline lookup yields CDR1 MNHEY and CDR2 SVGAGI. Trimming left V 10 bases short and J 4 bases short, with 20 bases between.

The rearrangement joins TRBV5-1 to TRBJ2-5, with D possibly TRBD2 on 6 matching bases. The CDR3 is 15 residues long. V was shortened by 0 bases and J by 5 bases, with 14 bases between the two germline ends. The germline CDR1 and CDR2 sequences are SGHRS and YFSETQ. For the CDR3, the DNA is TGCGCCAGCAGCTTGGGCGGGACCCCCCGCGAGACCCAGTACTTC. Translated, it gives CASSLGGTPRETQYF.